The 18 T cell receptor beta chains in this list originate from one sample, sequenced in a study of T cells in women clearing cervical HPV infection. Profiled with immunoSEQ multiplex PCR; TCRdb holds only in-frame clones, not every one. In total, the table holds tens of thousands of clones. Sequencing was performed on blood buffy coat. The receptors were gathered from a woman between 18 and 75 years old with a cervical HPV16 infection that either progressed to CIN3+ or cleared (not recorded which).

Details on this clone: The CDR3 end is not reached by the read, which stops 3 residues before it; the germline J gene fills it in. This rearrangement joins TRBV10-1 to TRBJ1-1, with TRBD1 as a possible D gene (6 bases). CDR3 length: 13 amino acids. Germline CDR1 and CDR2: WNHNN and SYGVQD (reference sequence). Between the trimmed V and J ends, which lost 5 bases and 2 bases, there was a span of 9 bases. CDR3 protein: CASSLQGNTEAFF. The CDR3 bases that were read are TGCGCCAGCAGTCTACAGGGTAACACTGAA.

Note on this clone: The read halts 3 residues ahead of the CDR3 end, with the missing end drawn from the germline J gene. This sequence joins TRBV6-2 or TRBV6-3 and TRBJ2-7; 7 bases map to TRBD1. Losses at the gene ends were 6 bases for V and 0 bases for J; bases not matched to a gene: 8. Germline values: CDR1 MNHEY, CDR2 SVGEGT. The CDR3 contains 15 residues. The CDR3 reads CASRYNRGLSYEQYF. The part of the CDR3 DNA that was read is TGTGCCAGCAGATATAACAGGGGCCTCTCCTACGAG.

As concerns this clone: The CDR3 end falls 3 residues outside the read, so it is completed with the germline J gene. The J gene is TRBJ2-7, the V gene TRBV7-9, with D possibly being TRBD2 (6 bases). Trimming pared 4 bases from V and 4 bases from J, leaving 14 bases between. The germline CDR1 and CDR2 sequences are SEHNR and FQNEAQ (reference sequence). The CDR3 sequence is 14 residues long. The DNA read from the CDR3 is TGTGCCAGCAGCTCCGGGACTTACATGTACGAG. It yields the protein CASSSGTYMYE. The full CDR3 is CASSSGTYMYEQYF.

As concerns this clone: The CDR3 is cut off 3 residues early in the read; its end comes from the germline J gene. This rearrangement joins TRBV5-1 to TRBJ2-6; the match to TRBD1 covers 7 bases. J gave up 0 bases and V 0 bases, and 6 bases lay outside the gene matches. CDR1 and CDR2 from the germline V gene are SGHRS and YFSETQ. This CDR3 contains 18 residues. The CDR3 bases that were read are TGCGCCAGCAGCTTGGGGTCGGGACAGCTCTCTGGGGCCAACGTC. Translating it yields CASSLGSGQLSGANV. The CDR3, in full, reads CASSLGSGQLSGANVLTF.

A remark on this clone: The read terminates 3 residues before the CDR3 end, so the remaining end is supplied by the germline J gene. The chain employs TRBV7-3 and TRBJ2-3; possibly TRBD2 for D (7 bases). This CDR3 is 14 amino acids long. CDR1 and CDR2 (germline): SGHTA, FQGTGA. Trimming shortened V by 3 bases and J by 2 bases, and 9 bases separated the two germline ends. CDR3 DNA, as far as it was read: TGTGCCAGCAGCTTCCGGGGGGCCACAGATACG. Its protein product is CASSFRGATDT. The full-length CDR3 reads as CASSFRGATDTQYF. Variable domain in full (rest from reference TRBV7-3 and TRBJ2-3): GAGVSQTPSNKVTEKGKYVELRCDPISGHTALYWYRQSLGQGPEFLIYFQGTGAADDSGLPNDRFFAVRPEGSVSTLKIQRTERGDSAVYLCASSFRGATDTQYFGPGTRLTVL.

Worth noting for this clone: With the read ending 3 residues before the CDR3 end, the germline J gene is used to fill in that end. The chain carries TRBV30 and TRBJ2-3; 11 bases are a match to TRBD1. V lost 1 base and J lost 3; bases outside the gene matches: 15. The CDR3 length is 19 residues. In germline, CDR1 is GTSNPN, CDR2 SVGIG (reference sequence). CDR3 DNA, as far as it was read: TGTGCCTGGAGTGCCCACCTTATAACGGGGACAGGGGGGACAGATACG. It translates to CAWSAHLITGTGGTDT. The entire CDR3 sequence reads CAWSAHLITGTGGTDTQYF.

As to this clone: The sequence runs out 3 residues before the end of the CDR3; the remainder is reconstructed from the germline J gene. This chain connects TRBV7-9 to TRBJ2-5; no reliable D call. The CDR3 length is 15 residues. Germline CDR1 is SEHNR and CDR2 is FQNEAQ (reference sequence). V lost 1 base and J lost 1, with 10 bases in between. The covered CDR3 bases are TGTGCCAGCAGCTTAGTTCCAGATTCCCAAGAGACC. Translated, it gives CASSLVPDSQET. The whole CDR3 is CASSLVPDSQETQYF.

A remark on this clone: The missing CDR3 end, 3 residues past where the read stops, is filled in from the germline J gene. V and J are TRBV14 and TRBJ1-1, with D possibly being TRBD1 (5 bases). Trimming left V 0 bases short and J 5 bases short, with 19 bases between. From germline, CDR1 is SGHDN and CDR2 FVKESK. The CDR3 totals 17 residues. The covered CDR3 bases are TGTGCCAGCAGCCAAGAGGTTGTTTTGCAGGGTAGGACTGAA. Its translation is CASSQEVVLQGRTE. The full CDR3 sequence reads CASSQEVVLQGRTEAFF.

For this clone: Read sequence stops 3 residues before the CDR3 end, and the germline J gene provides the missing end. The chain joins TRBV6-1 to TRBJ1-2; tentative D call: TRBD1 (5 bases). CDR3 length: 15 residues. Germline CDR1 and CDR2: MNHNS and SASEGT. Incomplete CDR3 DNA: TGTGCCAGCAGTGAAGCGGGGACTAGCAACTACGAC. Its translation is CASSEAGTSNYD. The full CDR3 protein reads CASSEAGTSNYDYTF.

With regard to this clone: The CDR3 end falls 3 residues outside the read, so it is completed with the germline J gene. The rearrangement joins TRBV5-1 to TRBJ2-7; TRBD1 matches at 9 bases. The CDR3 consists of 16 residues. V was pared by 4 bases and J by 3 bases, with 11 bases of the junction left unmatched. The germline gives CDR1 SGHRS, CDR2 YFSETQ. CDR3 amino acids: CASSQEPTGGFYEQYF. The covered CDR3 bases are TGCGCCAGCAGCCAGGAGCCCACAGGGGGCTTCTACGAG.

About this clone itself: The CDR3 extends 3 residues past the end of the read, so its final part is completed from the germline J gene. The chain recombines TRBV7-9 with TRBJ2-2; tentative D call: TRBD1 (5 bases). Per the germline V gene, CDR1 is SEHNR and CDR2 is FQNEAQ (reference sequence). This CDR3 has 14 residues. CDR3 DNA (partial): TGTGCCAGCAGCCAGCAGGGATATAATTCACCG. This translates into CASSQQGYNSP. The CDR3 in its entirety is CASSQQGYNSPLFF.

This CDR3 is CASSPNSGGSLDTYTF. Incomplete CDR3 DNA: TGTGCCAGCAGTCCTAATAGCGGGGGGTCTCTGGATACC. The V gene is TRBV2, the J gene TRBJ1-2; TRBD1 is a possible D gene (5 bases). The read terminates 3 residues before the CDR3 end, so the remaining end is supplied by the germline J gene. This CDR3 is built from 16 residues. Germline CDR1 reads SNHLY; CDR2 reads FYNNEI.

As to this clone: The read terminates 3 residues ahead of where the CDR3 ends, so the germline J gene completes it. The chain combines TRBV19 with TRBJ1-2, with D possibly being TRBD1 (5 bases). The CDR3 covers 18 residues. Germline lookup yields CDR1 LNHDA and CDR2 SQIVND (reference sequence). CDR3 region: CATTGLAGVRPSYNDYTF. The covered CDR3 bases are TGTGCCACCACGGGACTAGCGGGAGTGAGGCCATCATACAATGAC.

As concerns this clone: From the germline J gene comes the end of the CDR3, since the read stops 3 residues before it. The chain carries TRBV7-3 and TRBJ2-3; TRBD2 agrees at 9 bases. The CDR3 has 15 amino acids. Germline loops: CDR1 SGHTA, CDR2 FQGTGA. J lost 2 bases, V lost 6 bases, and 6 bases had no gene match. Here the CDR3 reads CASRPTSGTTDTQYF. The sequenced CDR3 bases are TGTGCCAGCAGGCCGACTAGCGGAACCACAGATACG.

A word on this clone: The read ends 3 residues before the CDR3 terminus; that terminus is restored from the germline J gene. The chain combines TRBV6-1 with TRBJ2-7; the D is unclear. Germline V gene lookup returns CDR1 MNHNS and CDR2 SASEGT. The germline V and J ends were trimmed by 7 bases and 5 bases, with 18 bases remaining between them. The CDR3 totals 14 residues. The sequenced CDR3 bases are TGTGCCAGCAATGACTTAGGCGGAGTTGACGAG. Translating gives CASNDLGGVDE. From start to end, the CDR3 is CASNDLGGVDEQYF.

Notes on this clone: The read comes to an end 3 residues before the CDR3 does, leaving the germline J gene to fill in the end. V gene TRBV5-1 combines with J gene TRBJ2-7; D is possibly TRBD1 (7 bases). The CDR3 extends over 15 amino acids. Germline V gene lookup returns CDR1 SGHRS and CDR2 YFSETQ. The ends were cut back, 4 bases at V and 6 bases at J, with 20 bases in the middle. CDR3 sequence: CASSIWGDRTPEQYF. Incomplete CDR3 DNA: TGCGCCAGCAGCATTTGGGGGGACAGAACTCCCGAG. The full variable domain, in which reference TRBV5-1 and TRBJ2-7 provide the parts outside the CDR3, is KAGVTQTPRYLIKTRGQQVTLSCSPISGHRSVSWYQQTPGQGLQFLFEYFSETQRNKGNFPGRFSGRQFSNSRSEMNVSTLELGDSALYLCASSIWGDRTPEQYFGPGTRLTVT.

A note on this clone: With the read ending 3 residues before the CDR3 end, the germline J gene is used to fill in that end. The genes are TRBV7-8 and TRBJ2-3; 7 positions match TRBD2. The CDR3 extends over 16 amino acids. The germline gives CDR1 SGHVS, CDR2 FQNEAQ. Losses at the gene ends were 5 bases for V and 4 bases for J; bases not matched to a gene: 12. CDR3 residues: CASSRGPAGSSDTQYF. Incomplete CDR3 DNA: TGTGCCAGCAGCAGGGGCCCAGCGGGGTCCTCAGATACG.

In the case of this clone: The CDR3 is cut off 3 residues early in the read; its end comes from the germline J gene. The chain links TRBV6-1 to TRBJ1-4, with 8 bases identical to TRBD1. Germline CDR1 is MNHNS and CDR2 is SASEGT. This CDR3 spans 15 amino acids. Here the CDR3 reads CASSVGDRYNSPLFF. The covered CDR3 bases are TGTGCCAGCAGTGTAGGGGACAGGTACAATTCACCA.